The 21 T cell receptor beta chains below were found in one sample sequenced in a study of T cell responses to AZD1222 COVID-19 vaccine. Profiling relied on immunoSEQ multiplex PCR, and the TCRdb table lists in-frame clones only, not all of them. The sample lists approximately 70,000 clones, roughly 88% occurring once. The material was peripheral blood, obtained 28 days after the second dose of the MenACWY control vaccine. The receptor set was obtained from an adult who received the MenACWY meningococcal vaccine as a control.

The chain has TRBV27 and TRBJ2-2; 7 bases map to TRBD1. CDR1 and CDR2 (germline): MNHEY, SMNVEV (reference sequence). There are 16 residues in the CDR3. The ends lost 5 bases at V and 3 bases at J; junction bases unmatched: 9. DNA for the CDR3: TGTGCCAGCAGTCGGCATCGGGACAGCTACACCGGGGAGCTGTTTTTT. It specifies CASSRHRDSYTGELFF.

The chain carries TRBV5-4 and TRBJ1-6; no clear D gene. The CDR3 loop spans 15 amino acids. V was trimmed by 1 base and J by 7 bases, leaving 12 bases between them. Germline CDR1 SGHNT, CDR2 YYREEE (reference sequence). CDR3 sequence: CASSLNLGRNSPLHF. The CDR3 coding sequence is TGTGCCAGCAGCTTGAATCTAGGTCGAAATTCACCCCTCCACTTT. The entire variable domain, with the rest obtained from reference TRBV5-4 and TRBJ1-6, is as follows: ETGVTQSPTHLIKTRGQQVTLRCSSQSGHNTVSWYQQALGQGPQFIFQYYREEENGRGNFPPRFSGLQFPNYSSELNVNALELDDSALYLCASSLNLGRNSPLHFGNGTRLTVT.

The rearrangement joins TRBV18 to TRBJ2-1; 10 bases map to TRBD2. V lost 1 base, J lost 6 bases, and 3 bases stayed unmatched. Germline V gene lookup returns CDR1 KGHSH and CDR2 LQKENI. CDR3 length equals 15 residues. In DNA, the CDR3 is TGTGCCAGCTCACCACTAGCGGGGGGTCTCAATGAGCAGTTCTTC. Translating it yields CASSPLAGGLNEQFF.

The V and J genes are TRBV11-3 and TRBJ2-3; D gene unclear. The CDR3 has 12 residues. V lost 4 bases, J lost 3 bases, and 5 bases lay in between. Germline V CDR1 and CDR2: SGHNT, YENEEA. The CDR3 loop reads CASSSPTDTQYF. CDR3 nucleotides: TGTGCCAGCAGCTCTCCGACAGATACGCAGTATTTT.

The gene calls are TRBV29-1 and TRBJ1-1, with 9 bases fitting TRBD1. The J segment lost 8 bases and the V segment lost 1 base, leaving 5 bases of the junction unmatched. From germline, CDR1 is SQVTM and CDR2 ANQGSEA. The CDR3 is 13 amino acids. CDR3 residues: CSVEGGQGREAFF. The DNA of the CDR3 is TGCAGCGTTGAAGGGGGACAGGGACGAGAAGCTTTCTTT.

This chain uses TRBV19 with TRBJ1-5, with D unclear. Germline V gives CDR1 LNHDA, CDR2 SQIVND (reference sequence). With 8 bases removed from V and 0 bases from J, the gap between germline ends came to 14 bases. The CDR3 is 15 residues long. The DNA for the CDR3 is TGTGCCAGTCGGATGGCCGATTATAGCAATCAGCCCCAGCATTTT. Amino acids: CASRMADYSNQPQHF. The whole variable domain, remainder taken from reference TRBV19 and TRBJ1-5, is DGGITQSPKYLFRKEGQNVTLSCEQNLNHDAMYWYRQDPGQGLRLIYYSQIVNDFQKGDIAEGYSVSREKKESFPLTVTSAQKNPTAFYLCASRMADYSNQPQHFGDGTRLSIL.

This sequence joins TRBV5-5 and TRBJ1-2; 9 nucleotides match TRBD1. Losses at the gene ends were 0 bases for V and 4 bases for J; bases not matched to a gene: 4. From germline, CDR1 is SGHKS and CDR2 YYEKEE (reference sequence). There are 15 residues in the CDR3. CDR3 region: CASSLGDRDAYGYTF. DNA for the CDR3: TGTGCCAGCAGCTTGGGGGACAGGGATGCCTATGGCTACACCTTC.

Here the CDR3 DNA reads TGTGCCAGCAGTTCCCGGACAGGGGGTCCAGATGGCTACACCTTC. This sequence encodes CASSSRTGGPDGYTF. The rearrangement links TRBV2 to TRBJ1-2; 10 bases map to TRBD1. V was pared by 5 bases and J by 6 bases, with 9 bases of the junction left unmatched. The CDR3 consists of 15 residues. CDR1 is SNHLY and CDR2 is FYNNEI in the germline V gene.

The rearrangement uses TRBV3-1 (or the pseudogene TRBV3-2) and TRBJ2-7, with TRBD2 identical over 8 bases. V shed 2 bases, J shed 7 bases, and the junction held 13 bases outside the gene matches. The CDR3 is made up of 16 amino acids. From germline, CDR1 is LGHDT and CDR2 YNNKEL (reference sequence). This CDR3 is CASSQQGGGGSREQYF. The CDR3 DNA follows: TGTGCCAGCAGCCAACAGGGTGGCGGGGGGTCTCGGGAGCAGTACTTC.

V is TRBV28 and J is TRBJ2-5, with 8 bases matching TRBD1. Germline V lookup: CDR1 MDHEN, CDR2 SYDVKM. The J segment lost 5 bases and the V segment lost 8 bases, leaving 19 bases of the junction unmatched. The CDR3 totals 17 residues. CDR3 region: CASLTTRYGQGRETQYF. The CDR3 DNA reads TGTGCCAGCTTGACTACCCGATACGGACAGGGCAGGGAGACCCAGTACTTC.

This CDR3 reads CSVDIGLTSTDTQYF. As DNA, the CDR3 is TGCAGCGTTGATATTGGGCTTACTAGCACAGATACGCAGTATTTT. The chain joins TRBV29-1 to TRBJ2-3; D is unclear. V was cut by 3 bases and J by 0 bases, with 13 bases left in between. In germline, CDR1 is SQVTM, CDR2 ANQGSEA. CDR3 length equals 15 residues.

The chain links TRBV6-2 or TRBV6-3 to TRBJ1-6, with 8 bases lining up with TRBD1. The CDR3 extends over 14 amino acids. Germline V lookup: CDR1 MNHEY, CDR2 SVGEGT. The J segment lost 5 bases and the V segment lost 5 bases, leaving 2 bases of the junction unmatched. The CDR3 sequence: CASSRDRNNSPLHF. For the CDR3, the DNA is TGTGCCAGCAGTCGGGACAGGAATAATTCACCCCTCCACTTT.

J is TRBJ2-2 and V is TRBV4-3; 10 nucleotides agree with TRBD1. This CDR3 is 15 amino acids long. Looked up from germline, CDR1 is LGHNA and CDR2 is YSLEER. Trimming took 4 bases from V and 1 from J; bases not matched to a gene: 0. The CDR3 is CASSRDRGNTGELFF. Written as DNA, the CDR3 is TGCGCCAGCAGCCGGGACAGGGGGAACACCGGGGAGCTGTTTTTT.

The V gene is TRBV29-1, the J gene TRBJ2-1, with 7 bases identical to TRBD1. The junction had 16 bases not matched to a gene; V was cut back by 5 bases and J by 3 bases. Germline CDR1 reads SQVTM; CDR2 reads ANQGSEA. The CDR3 spans 17 residues. The CDR3 DNA reads TGCAGCGTTACACCAGGGACCGGGACAGCAAACTACAATGAGCAGTTCTTC. This codes for CSVTPGTGTANYNEQFF.

The rearrangement links TRBV19 to TRBJ1-4; D is undetermined. CDR3 length equals 15 residues. Trimming removed 2 bases from V and 0 bases from J, with 7 bases in between. CDR1 is LNHDA and CDR2 is SQIVND in the germline V gene (reference sequence). The DNA for the CDR3 is TGTGCCAGTAGTATAAACGGGTCAACTAATGAAAAACTGTTTTTT. This codes for CASSINGSTNEKLFF.

Only one count was recorded for this clone. The genes are TRBV18 and TRBJ2-5; D possibly corresponds to TRBD2 (7 bases). Germline CDR1 KGHSH, CDR2 LQKENI. This CDR3 has 16 residues. The V end lost 4 bases, the J end lost 1 base, and 16 bases lay between the germline ends. The CDR3 reads CASSQESGGGQETQYF. The CDR3 nucleotides read TGTGCCAGCTCACAGGAGTCGGGGGGCGGCCAAGAGACCCAGTACTTC.

Comment on this clone: Other DNA sequences in the sample encode the same CDR3. The rearrangement uses TRBV19 and TRBJ2-3; no clear D gene. V lost 1 base and J 1 base, leaving 6 bases between the germline ends. Germline assignment: CDR1 LNHDA and CDR2 SQIVND (reference sequence). The CDR3 loop spans 14 amino acids. CDR3 sequence (DNA): TGTGCCAGTAGTATAGGCGGTGGCACAGATACGCAGTATTTT. Encoded protein: CASSIGGGTDTQYF.

The V and J genes are TRBV6-5 and TRBJ1-4; D is uncertain. V dropped 7 bases and J dropped 4 bases, with 13 bases sitting between them. Germline-derived CDR1 and CDR2 are MNHEY and SVGAGI. The CDR3 runs to 14 residues. In DNA form, the CDR3 reads TGTGCCAGCACTCGAGGACGGAGTAATGAAAAACTGTTTTTT. It is translated as CASTRGRSNEKLFF.

The rearrangement joins TRBV6-1 to TRBJ2-7, with 10 nucleotides matching TRBD1. CDR1 is MNHNS and CDR2 is SASEGT in the germline V gene. V lost 0 bases, J lost 5 bases, and 7 bases stayed unmatched. This CDR3 has 16 residues. This chain's CDR3 is CASSEAPGQGMNEQYF. The CDR3 bases are TGTGCCAGCAGTGAAGCTCCGGGACAGGGGATGAACGAGCAGTACTTC.

This chain connects TRBV12-3 or TRBV12-4 to TRBJ2-1, with 9 bases that match TRBD1. J was trimmed by 6 bases and V by 7 bases; bases with no gene match: 4. The CDR3 has 13 residues. The CDR3 is CASTQDRGNEQFF. In DNA form, the CDR3 reads TGTGCCAGCACCCAGGACAGGGGCAATGAGCAGTTCTTC.

The rearrangement uses TRBV7-8 and TRBJ2-2; 8 bases map to TRBD1. The ends lost 5 bases at V and 5 bases at J; junction bases unmatched: 22. CDR1 SGHVS and CDR2 FQNEAQ come from the germline V gene. This CDR3 region has 20 residues. The CDR3 bases are TGTGCCAGCAGCAAAACCTGGGACAGGATGCCCAGTTGGTTGACCGGGGAGCTGTTTTTT. Its protein product is CASSKTWDRMPSWLTGELFF.